The TCR beta chain under discussion was sequenced for a study of shared clonotypes between healthy human individuals. About the study: Those who served as donors were a couple of women and three men between the ages of 18 and 49.

CD8 cells classed as naive were CD45RO-negative and positively selected for CCR7, excluding terminally differentiated effector memory CD45RA+ cells. TCRdb's copy holds only in-frame clones and misses some; the assay was immunoSEQ multiplex PCR. The repertoire holds over 800,000 clones, with 80% to 95% as singletons. Germline assignment: CDR1 ENHRY and CDR2 SYGVKD. The CDR3 consists of 13 residues. V was shortened by 8 bases and J by 0 bases, with 8 bases between the two germline ends. This TCR came from a man aged 25 to 40 in good health. This chain uses TRBV10-3 with TRBJ2-4; D gene unclear. Specimen: naive CD8+ T cells sorted from blood. CDR3 region: CAILDLAKNIQYF. CDR3 bases: TGTGCCATCTTGGACCTAGCCAAAAACATTCAGTACTTC.